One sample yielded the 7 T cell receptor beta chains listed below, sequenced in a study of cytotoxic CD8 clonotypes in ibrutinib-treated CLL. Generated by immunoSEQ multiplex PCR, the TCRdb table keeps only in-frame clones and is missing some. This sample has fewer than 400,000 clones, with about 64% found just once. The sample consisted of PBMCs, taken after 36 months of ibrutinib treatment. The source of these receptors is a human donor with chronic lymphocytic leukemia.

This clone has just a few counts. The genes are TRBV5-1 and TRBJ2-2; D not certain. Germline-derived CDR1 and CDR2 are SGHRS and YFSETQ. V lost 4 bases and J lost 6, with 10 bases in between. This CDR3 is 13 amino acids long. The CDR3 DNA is TGCGCCAGCAGCCCCGGGCTGCCCGGGGAGCTGTTTTTT. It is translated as CASSPGLPGELFF.

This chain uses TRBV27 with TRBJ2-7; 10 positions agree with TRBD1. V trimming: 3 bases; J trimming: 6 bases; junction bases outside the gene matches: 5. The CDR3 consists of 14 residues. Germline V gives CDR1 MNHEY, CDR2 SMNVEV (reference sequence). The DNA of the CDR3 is TGTGCCAGCAGTTTCCCGGGGACAGGGGCCGAGCAGTACTTC. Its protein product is CASSFPGTGAEQYF.

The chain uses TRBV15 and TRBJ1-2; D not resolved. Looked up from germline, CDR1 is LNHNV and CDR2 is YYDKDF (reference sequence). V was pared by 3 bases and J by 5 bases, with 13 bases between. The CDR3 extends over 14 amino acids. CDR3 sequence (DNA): TGTGCCACCAGCAGTTGGCCGGCCGCTTATGGCTACACCTTC. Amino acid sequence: CATSSWPAAYGYTF.

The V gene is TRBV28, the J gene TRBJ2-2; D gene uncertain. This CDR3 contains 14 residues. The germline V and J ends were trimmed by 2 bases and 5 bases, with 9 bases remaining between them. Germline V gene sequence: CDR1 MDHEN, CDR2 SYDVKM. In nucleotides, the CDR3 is TGTGCCAGCAGTTTACTGTCTGGTACCGGGGAGCTGTTTTTT. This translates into CASSLLSGTGELFF.

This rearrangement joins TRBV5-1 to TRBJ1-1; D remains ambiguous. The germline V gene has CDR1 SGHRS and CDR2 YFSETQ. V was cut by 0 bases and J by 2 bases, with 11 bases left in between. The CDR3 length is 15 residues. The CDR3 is CASSLEGTPNTEAFF. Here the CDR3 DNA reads TGCGCCAGCAGCTTGGAGGGCACCCCAAACACTGAAGCTTTCTTT.

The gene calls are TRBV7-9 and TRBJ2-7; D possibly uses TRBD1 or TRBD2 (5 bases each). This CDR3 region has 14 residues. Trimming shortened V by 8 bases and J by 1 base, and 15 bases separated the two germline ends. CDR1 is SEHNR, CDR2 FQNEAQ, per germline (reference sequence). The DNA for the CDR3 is TGTGCCAGCGCATTATACGGGGCATCCTACGAGCAGTACTTC. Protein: CASALYGASYEQYF.

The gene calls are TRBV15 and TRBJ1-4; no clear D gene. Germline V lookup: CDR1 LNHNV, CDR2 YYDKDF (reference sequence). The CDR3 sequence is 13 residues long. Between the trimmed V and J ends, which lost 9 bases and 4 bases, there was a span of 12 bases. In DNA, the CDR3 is TGTGCCACTCGGGGTCGGGGTAATGAAAAACTGTTTTTT. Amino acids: CATRGRGNEKLFF.